This T cell receptor (beta chain) was recorded in a study of post-analysis software for immune sequencing data. Points from the study as a whole: Versus controls, multiple sclerosis patients showed significantly lower diversity (normalized Chao1). Four to six TRBV segments, including TRBV5-6, TRBV5-1 and TRBV20-1, were more frequent in patients than controls.

Looked up from germline, CDR1 is MDHEN and CDR2 is SYDVKM. The CDR3 is 10 residues long. Researchers reported that TCR beta cDNA libraries carried unique molecular identifiers. One entry per CDR3 protein results from TCRdb running MiXCR on the PCR reads. The data contain fewer than 850,000 distinct CDR3 sequences, roughly 27% of them singletons. Notes on this clonotype: No antigen is known for it. One end of the junction is discordant with germline, which a read error may explain.

This TCR was recovered from a girl aged 5-17 years with multiple sclerosis. Input material: blood. The gene calls are TRBV28 and TRBJ1-2; the D is unclear. The CDR3 coding sequence is TGCGTGTGGGCGACCTATGGCTACACCTTC. Protein product: CVWATYGYTF.